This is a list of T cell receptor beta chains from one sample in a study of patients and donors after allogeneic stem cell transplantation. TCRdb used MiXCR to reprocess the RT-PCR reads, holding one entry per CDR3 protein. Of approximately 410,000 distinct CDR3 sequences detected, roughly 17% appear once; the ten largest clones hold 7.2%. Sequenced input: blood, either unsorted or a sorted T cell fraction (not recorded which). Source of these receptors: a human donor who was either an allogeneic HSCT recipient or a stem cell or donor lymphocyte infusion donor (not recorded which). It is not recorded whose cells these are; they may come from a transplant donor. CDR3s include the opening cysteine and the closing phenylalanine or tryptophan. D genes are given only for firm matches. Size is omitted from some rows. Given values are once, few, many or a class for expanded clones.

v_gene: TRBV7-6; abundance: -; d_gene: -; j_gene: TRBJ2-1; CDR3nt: TGTGCCAGCAGCCTAAACGGAGGCTCCTACAATGAGCAGTTCTTC; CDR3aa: CASSLNGGSYNEQFF
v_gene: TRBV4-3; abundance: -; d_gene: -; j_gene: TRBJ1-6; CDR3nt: TGCGCCAGCAACCTCCGAAAAGTTAGGGGATATAATTCACGCCTCCACTTT; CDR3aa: CASNLRKVRGYNSRLHF
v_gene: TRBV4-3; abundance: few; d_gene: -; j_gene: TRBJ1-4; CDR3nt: TGCGCCAGCAGCCAAGCCACGCGGGGGGGAGATGAAAAACTGTTTTTT; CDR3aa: CASSQATRGGDEKLFF
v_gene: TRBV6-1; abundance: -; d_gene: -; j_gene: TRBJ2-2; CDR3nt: TGTGCCGGGGGCCGAAAGGACTTCGGAGGGGAGCTGTTTTTT; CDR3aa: CAGGRKDFGGELFF
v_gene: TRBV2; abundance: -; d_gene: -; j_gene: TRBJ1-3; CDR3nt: TGTGCCAGCAGTGGTAGGTCGAGCTCTGGAAACACCATATATTTT; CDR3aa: CASSGRSSSGNTIYF
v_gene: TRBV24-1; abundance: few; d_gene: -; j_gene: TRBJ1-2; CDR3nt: TGTGCCACCAGTGGCTCAGGGGTACCCCCTGGCTACACCTTC; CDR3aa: CATSGSGVPPGYTF
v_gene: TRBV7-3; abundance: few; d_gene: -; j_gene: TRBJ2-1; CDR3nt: TGTGCCAGCAGCTCCCTCGGATCGGGACACAATGAGCAGTTCTTC; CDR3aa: CASSSLGSGHNEQFF
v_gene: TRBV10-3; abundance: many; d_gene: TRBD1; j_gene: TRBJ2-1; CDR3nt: TGTGCCATCAGGCCCCGGACAGGGATTCACAATGAGCAGTTCTTC; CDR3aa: CAIRPRTGIHNEQFF
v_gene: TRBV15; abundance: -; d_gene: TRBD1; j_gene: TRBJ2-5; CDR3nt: TGTGCCACCAGCAGAGAACCTTGGACAGGGGCTTTGGAGACCCAGTACTTC; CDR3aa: CATSREPWTGALETQYF
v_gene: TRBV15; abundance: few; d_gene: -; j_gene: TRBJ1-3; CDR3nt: TGTGCCACCAGCAGAGCGGGCTCGGGGGTGGACACCATATATTTT; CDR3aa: CATSRAGSGVDTIYF
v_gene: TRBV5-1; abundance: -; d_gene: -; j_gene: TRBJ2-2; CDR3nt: TGCGCCAGCAGCTTAATTAGCGAGAACACCGGGGAGCTGTTTTTT; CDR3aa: CASSLISENTGELFF
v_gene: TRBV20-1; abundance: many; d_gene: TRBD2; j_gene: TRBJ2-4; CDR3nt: TGCAGTGCTAGAGATGGGGGAGGGGCAAACATTCAGTACTTC; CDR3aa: CSARDGGGANIQYF
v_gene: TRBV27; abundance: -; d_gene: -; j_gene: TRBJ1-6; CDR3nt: TGTGCCAGCGCCGGGACCCAGAGCTCCTATAATTCACCCCTCCACTTT; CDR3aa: CASAGTQSSYNSPLHF
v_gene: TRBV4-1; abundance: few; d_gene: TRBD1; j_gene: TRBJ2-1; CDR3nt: TGCGCCAGCAGCTCCCGGGACAGGAATGAGCAGTTCTTC; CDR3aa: CASSSRDRNEQFF
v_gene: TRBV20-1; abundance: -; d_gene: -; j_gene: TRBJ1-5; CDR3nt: TGCAGTGCTAGATCCGGACTCTTTGGGCAGGGCAATCAGCCCCAGCATTTT; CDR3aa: CSARSGLFGQGNQPQHF
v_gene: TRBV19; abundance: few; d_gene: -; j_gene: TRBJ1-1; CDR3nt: TGTGCCAGCAGCGACGGGGGAGGCACTGAAGCTTTCTTT; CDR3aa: CASSDGGGTEAFF
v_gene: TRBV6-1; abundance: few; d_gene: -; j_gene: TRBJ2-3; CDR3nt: TGTGCCAGCAGGACAGCAGGCACAGATACGCAGTATTTT; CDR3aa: CASRTAGTDTQYF
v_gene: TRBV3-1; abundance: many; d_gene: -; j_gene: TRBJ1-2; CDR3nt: TGTGCCAGCAGCCAAGATGAGGTCATGGCTGGCTACACCTTC; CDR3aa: CASSQDEVMAGYTF
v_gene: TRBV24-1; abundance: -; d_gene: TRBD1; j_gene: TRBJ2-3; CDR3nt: TGTGCCACCAGTGATTTGAAACCGGGACAGGGGGCCATGGGGGAAACCACAGATACGCAGTATTTT; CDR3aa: CATSDLKPGQGAMGETTDTQYF
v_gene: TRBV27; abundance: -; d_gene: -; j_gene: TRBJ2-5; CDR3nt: TGTGCCAGCAGTTTTTACGGGGCGGGAGAGACCCAGTACTTC; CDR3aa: CASSFYGAGETQYF
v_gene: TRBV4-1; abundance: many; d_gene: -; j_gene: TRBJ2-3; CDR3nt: TGCGCCAGCAGCCAAGATATCAGCACAGATACGCAGTATTTT; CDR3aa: CASSQDISTDTQYF
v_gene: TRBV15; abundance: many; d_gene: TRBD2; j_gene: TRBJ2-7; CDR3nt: TGTGCCACCAGCAGAGTAACTAGCGCCAGCTCCTACGAGCAGTACTTC; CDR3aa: CATSRVTSASSYEQYF
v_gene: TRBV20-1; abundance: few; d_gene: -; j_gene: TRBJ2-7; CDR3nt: TGCAGTGCTGCACGGGACACCAACTCCTACGAGCAGTACTTC; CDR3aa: CSAARDTNSYEQYF
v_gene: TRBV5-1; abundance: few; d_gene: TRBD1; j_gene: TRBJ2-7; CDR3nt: TGCGCCAGCAGCCCGGGACAGCTCTCCTACGAGCAGTACTTC; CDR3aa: CASSPGQLSYEQYF
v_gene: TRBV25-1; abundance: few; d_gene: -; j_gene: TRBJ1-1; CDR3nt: TGTGCCAGCAGTGTGGCGGAGTTTGCGATGAACACTGAAGCTTTCTTT; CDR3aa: CASSVAEFAMNTEAFF
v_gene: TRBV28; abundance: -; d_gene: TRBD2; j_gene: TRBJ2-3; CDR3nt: TGTTCCAGCAGTTTACTCTTGTTGCGCGCTAGCGGGAGCGCAGATACGCAGTATTTT; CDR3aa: CSSSLLLLRASGSADTQYF
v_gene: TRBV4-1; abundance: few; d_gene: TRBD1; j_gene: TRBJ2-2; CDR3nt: TGCGCCAGCAGCCATCTCCTAAAGGGGGACAGGGGAAACACCGGGGAGCTGTTTTTT; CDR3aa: CASSHLLKGDRGNTGELFF
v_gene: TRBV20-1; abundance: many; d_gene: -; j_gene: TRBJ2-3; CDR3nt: TGCAGTGCTCCTAAGACAGATACGCAGTATTTT; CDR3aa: CSAPKTDTQYF
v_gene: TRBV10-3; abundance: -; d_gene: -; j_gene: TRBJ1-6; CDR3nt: TGTGCCATCAGTGATGGCAGGTCTAATTCACCCCTCCACTTT; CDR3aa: CAISDGRSNSPLHF
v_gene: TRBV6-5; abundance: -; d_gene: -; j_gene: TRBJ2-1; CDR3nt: TGTGCCAGCAGTTATGGGGGTAGCGAGCAGTTCTTC; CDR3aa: CASSYGGSEQFF
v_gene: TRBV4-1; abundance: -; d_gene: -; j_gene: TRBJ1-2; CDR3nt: TGCGCCAGCAGCCAGTCGATGGGGCGGTGGAATGGCTACACCTTC; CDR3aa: CASSQSMGRWNGYTF
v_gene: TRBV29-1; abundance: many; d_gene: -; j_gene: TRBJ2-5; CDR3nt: TGCAGCGCCGGGGCGTGGCAGTTCCAAGAGACCCAGTACTTC; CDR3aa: CSAGAWQFQETQYF
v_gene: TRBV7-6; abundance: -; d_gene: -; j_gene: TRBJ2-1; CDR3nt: TGTGCCAGCAGCTTAATAAGGGCCGCCTTGTACAATGAGCAGTTCTTC; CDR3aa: CASSLIRAALYNEQFF
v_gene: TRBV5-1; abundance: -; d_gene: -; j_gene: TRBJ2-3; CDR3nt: TGCGCCAGCAGCTTGGGGGCCGGGACCCGCACAGATACGCAGTATTTT; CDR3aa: CASSLGAGTRTDTQYF
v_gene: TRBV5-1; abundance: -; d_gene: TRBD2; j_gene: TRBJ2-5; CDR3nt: TGCGCCAGCAGCCTGCAACGACCGGGACTAGCGGGCCAAGAGACCCAGTACTTC; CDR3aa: CASSLQRPGLAGQETQYF
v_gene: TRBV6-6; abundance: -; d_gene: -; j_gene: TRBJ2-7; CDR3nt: TGTGCCAGCACGGGTTCCGCCCTCTACGAGCAGTACTTC; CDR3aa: CASTGSALYEQYF
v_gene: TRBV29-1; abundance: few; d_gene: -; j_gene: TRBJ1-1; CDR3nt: TGCAGCGTTGTTTCGGGGGACTACACTGAAGCTTTCTTT; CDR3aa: CSVVSGDYTEAFF
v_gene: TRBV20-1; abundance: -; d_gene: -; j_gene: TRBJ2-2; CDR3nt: TGCAGTGCTAGAGATCCCAGCCCGGGTAACACCGGGGAGCTGTTTTTT; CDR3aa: CSARDPSPGNTGELFF
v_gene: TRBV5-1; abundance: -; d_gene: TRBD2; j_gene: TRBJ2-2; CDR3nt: TGCGCCAGCACCGAAAGACTAGCGGGGGCCTGTAACACCGGGGAGCTGTTTTTT; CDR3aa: CASTERLAGACNTGELFF
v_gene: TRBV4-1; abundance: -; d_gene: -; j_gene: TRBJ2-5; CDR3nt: TGCGCCAGCAGCCAAGACTGGGGGCCAGAGACCCAGTACTTC; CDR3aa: CASSQDWGPETQYF
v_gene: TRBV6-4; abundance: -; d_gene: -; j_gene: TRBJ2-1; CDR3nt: TGTGCCAGCAGTGACTCCCCTCTCAGGGAGCAGTTCTTC; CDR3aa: CASSDSPLREQFF
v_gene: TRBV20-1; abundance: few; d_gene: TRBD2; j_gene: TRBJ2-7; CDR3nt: TGCAGTGCTGGGTTAGCGGGGAGGAGCGAGCAGTACTTC; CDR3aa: CSAGLAGRSEQYF
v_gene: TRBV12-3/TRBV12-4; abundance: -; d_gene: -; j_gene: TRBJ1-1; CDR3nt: TGTGCCAGCAGTTTAGTTGGGGGTAGGACTTTCTTT; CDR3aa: CASSLVGGRTFF